A single sample is the source of the 2 T cell receptor beta chains below, sequenced in a study of T cell repertoires in aging, cancer and after chemotherapy. Peripheral blood genomic DNA, not sorted cells or RNA, was the template. A mixed TRB-A/B primer pool amplified rearranged TRB by multiplex touch-down PCR. One entry per CDR3 protein, called by TCRdb with MiXCR from the multiplex PCR reads. This table holds around 1,700 distinct CDR3 sequences, roughly a quarter found once. The sample consisted of blood. These receptors all stem from a human donor with a blood cancer.

This clonotype has only one observation. A much larger clone lies one base from this, so it may be a read error. The chain combines TRBV5-1 with TRBJ2-2; D assignment may be TRBD1 or TRBD2 (5 bases each). Germline assignment: CDR1 SGHRS and CDR2 YFSETQ. Trimming pared 4 bases from V and 6 bases from J, leaving 16 bases between. This CDR3 spans 15 amino acids. CDR3 nucleotide sequence: TGCGCCAGCAGCACGGGACCGTCTCAAGCCGGGGAGCTGTTTTTT. Translating gives CASSTGPSQAGELFF.

By share of the sample, this clonotype is medium-sized (0.01 to 0.1%). The V gene is TRBV27, the J gene TRBJ1-5, with 8 bases fitting TRBD1. Unmatched junction bases numbered 4, after V lost 3 bases and J lost 9 bases. This CDR3 contains 13 residues. Germline values: CDR1 MNHEY, CDR2 SMNVEV (reference sequence). The CDR3 DNA sequence: TGTGCCAGCAGTTTGGGACAGGCCAGGCCCCAGCATTTT. This translates into CASSLGQARPQHF.